The 23 T cell receptor beta chains given below trace back to one sample, sequenced in a study of blood T cell repertoires in COVID-19. Produced via immunoSEQ multiplex PCR; TCRdb's table is partial and in-frame only. The data contain 130,000 or so clones, about nine tenths of them singletons. Material for sequencing was peripheral blood. The receptor source for this set is a man between 40 and 49 years old with acute or convalescent COVID-19.

This CDR3 reads CASSLAEGAAANTEAFF. CDR3 nucleotide sequence: TGCGCCAGCAGCTTGGCCGAGGGCGCCGCGGCGAACACTGAAGCTTTCTTT. The chain joins TRBV5-1 to TRBJ1-1; D gene ambiguous. Germline V gene lookup returns CDR1 SGHRS and CDR2 YFSETQ. The CDR3 is made up of 17 amino acids. V lost 0 bases and J 1 base, leaving 16 bases between the germline ends.

This chain uses TRBV6-5 with TRBJ2-7, with D possibly matching TRBD2 (6 bases). The germline gives CDR1 MNHEY, CDR2 SVGAGI. The V end was cut by 7 bases, the J end by 4 bases, with 20 bases between. The CDR3 runs 15 residues. DNA for the CDR3: TGTGCCAGCACCCCCGTTGGAGGGTCGCGGTACGAGCAGTACTTC. Translation gives CASTPVGGSRYEQYF.

V gene TRBV11-2 combines with J gene TRBJ2-7; D is undetermined. The CDR3 is 11 residues long. The germline V and J ends were trimmed by 0 bases and 8 bases, with 5 bases remaining between them. CDR1 is SGHAT, CDR2 FQNNGV, per germline. The CDR3 nucleotides read TGTGCCAGCAGCTTAGATTTAAAGCAGTACTTC. Residues: CASSLDLKQYF. Supplemented by reference TRBV11-2 and TRBJ2-7, the full variable domain reads EAGVAQSPRYKIIEKRQSVAFWCNPISGHATLYWYQQILGQGPKLLIQFQNNGVVDDSQLPKDRFSAERLKGVDSTLKIQPAKLEDSAVYLCASSLDLKQYFGPGTRLTVT.

This chain links TRBV5-1 with TRBJ2-2; TRBD2 matches at 10 bases. The length of the CDR3 is 16 residues. Germline V gene data show CDR1 as SGHRS and CDR2 as YFSETQ. With 3 bases clipped from V and 3 bases from J, the junction kept 5 bases outside the gene matches. The CDR3 region is CASSSSGRAYTGELFF. The CDR3 DNA reads TGCGCCAGCAGCTCGAGCGGGAGGGCCTACACCGGGGAGCTGTTTTTT. The full variable domain, completed using reference TRBV5-1 and TRBJ2-2, is KAGVTQTPRYLIKTRGQQVTLSCSPISGHRSVSWYQQTPGQGLQFLFEYFSETQRNKGNFPGRFSGRQFSNSRSEMNVSTLELGDSALYLCASSSSGRAYTGELFFGEGSRLTVL.

This chain uses TRBV6-1 with TRBJ1-2; D gene ambiguous. CDR1 MNHNS and CDR2 SASEGT come from the germline V gene. V was clipped by 3 bases and J by 7 bases, with 18 bases between them. This CDR3 has 15 residues. The CDR3 sequence is CASSDLGEVLPGYTF. The CDR3 nucleotides read TGTGCCAGCAGTGATTTGGGCGAAGTTTTACCTGGCTACACCTTC.

This clone was seen once. V is TRBV18 and J is TRBJ1-4; no firm D call. This CDR3 spans 16 amino acids. Germline V gene data show CDR1 as KGHSH and CDR2 as LQKENI. With 2 bases removed from V and 0 bases from J, the gap between germline ends came to 10 bases. The CDR3 DNA reads TGTGCCAGCTCACCAAATCAGGCTTCAACTAATGAAAAACTGTTTTTT. Translating gives CASSPNQASTNEKLFF.

In this sample, this clone turned up once. The rearrangement joins TRBV18 to TRBJ2-7, with unresolved D. The CDR3 runs to 13 residues. Trimming shortened V by 4 bases and J by 0 bases, and 7 bases separated the two germline ends. Germline V gene lookup returns CDR1 KGHSH and CDR2 LQKENI. In DNA, the CDR3 is TGTGCCAGCTCACGGAGTGGCTCCTACGAGCAGTACTTC. Encoded protein: CASSRSGSYEQYF. Filled out from reference TRBV18 and TRBJ2-7, the complete variable domain reads NAGVMQNPRHLVRRRGQEARLRCSPMKGHSHVYWYRQLPEEGLKFMVYLQKENIIDESGMPKERFSAEFPKEGPSILRIQQVVRGDSAAYFCASSRSGSYEQYFGPGTRLTVT.

V usage is TRBV10-3 and J usage is TRBJ2-3, with 10 positions matching TRBD2. CDR1 and CDR2 from the germline V gene are ENHRY and SYGVKD. V lost 4 bases to trimming and J lost 4 bases; unmatched junction nucleotides: 17. CDR3 length: 19 amino acids. The CDR3 nucleotides read TGTGCCATCAGTGGGTCTGAGCGGGGGGGCCGATTAGGGGCAGATACGCAGTATTTT. Residues: CAISGSERGGRLGADTQYF.

This clone has more than one count but fewer than ten. V is TRBV11-2 and J is TRBJ2-7; no clear D gene. The CDR3 contains 15 residues. V lost 2 bases and J 2 bases, leaving 13 bases between the germline ends. Germline assignment: CDR1 SGHAT and CDR2 FQNNGV. CDR3: CASSLNGRPAYEQYF. The CDR3 DNA reads TGTGCCAGCAGCTTAAATGGCAGGCCTGCCTACGAGCAGTACTTC.

The chain combines TRBV13 with TRBJ1-3, with 7 bases matching TRBD1. Germline values: CDR1 PRHDT, CDR2 FYEKMQ (reference sequence). The V gene end was trimmed by 2 bases and the J gene end by 3 bases; junction bases not matched to a gene: 7. CDR3 size: 16 residues. The CDR3 loop is CASSLLTGVGGNTIYF. The CDR3 coding sequence is TGTGCCAGCAGCTTACTTACAGGGGTTGGTGGAAACACCATATATTTT.

This clone was seen a single time. The chain has TRBV4-2 and TRBJ1-1, with 10 nucleotides matching TRBD1. The CDR3 length is 15 residues. With 3 bases clipped from V and 4 bases from J, the junction kept 5 bases outside the gene matches. CDR1 and CDR2 (germline): LGHNA, YNFKEQ. The CDR3 is CASSQPDRGGTEAFF. In DNA, the CDR3 is TGTGCCAGCAGCCAGCCGGACAGGGGGGGCACTGAAGCTTTCTTT.

The rearrangement links TRBV29-1 to TRBJ2-7, with 7 bases lining up with TRBD2. CDR1 is SQVTM and CDR2 is ANQGSEA in the germline V gene. The CDR3 contains 12 residues. V lost 5 bases to trimming and J lost 2 bases; unmatched junction nucleotides: 3. The CDR3 loop is CSVSGNTYEQYF. The DNA for the CDR3 is TGCAGCGTTAGCGGGAACACCTACGAGCAGTACTTC.

The rearrangement links TRBV12-2 to TRBJ2-1; TRBD1 reflects the table's D call only, with no check against the DNA. TRBV12-2 is tagged as a pseudogene. This CDR3 is built from 14 residues. CDR3 DNA: TGTGCAAGTCGCTTACGTATCAGGGTACGGGAGCAGTTCTTC. Translation: CASRLRIRVREQFF.

The chain carries TRBV7-9 and TRBJ1-1, with 8 positions matching TRBD1. The CDR3 totals 16 residues. Trimming cost V 7 bases and J 0 bases; bases outside gene matches: 10. From germline, CDR1 is SEHNR and CDR2 FQNEAQ (reference sequence). The CDR3 bases are TGTGCCAGCAACTACGACAGGGGCGGTATGAACACTGAAGCTTTCTTT. It encodes CASNYDRGGMNTEAFF.

This rearrangement joins TRBV7-2 to TRBJ1-2, with a weak D call TRBD1 (5 bases). The length of the CDR3 is 15 residues. V was cut by 1 base and J by 5 bases, with 14 bases left in between. CDR1 SGHTA and CDR2 FQGNSA come from the germline V gene. DNA of the CDR3: TGTGCCAGCAGCTTAGGGGGCAGATGGGAATATGGCTACACCTTC. Amino acid sequence: CASSLGGRWEYGYTF.

The CDR3 DNA is TGTGCCAGCAGCTTAGTTCTTCAGGGCCTTTTCAATGAGCAGTTCTTC. Protein: CASSLVLQGLFNEQFF. The chain couples TRBV7-9 to TRBJ2-1; a possible D gene is TRBD1 (5 bases). V dropped 1 base and J dropped 6 bases, with 16 bases sitting between them. Germline V CDR1 and CDR2: SEHNR, FQNEAQ (reference sequence). The CDR3 extends over 16 amino acids. The full variable domain, rest sourced from reference TRBV7-9 and TRBJ2-1, is DTGVSQNPRHKITKRGQNVTFRCDPISEHNRLYWYRQTLGQGPEFLTYFQNEAQLEKSRLLSDRFSAERPKGSFSTLEIQRTEQGDSAMYLCASSLVLQGLFNEQFFGPGTRLTVL.

Points on this clone: Sequence at one end of the junction differs from germline and may be a read error. The chain carries TRBV7-9 and TRBJ1-6; tentative D call: TRBD1 (5 bases). Germline V gene sequence: CDR1 SEHNR, CDR2 FQNEAQ (reference sequence). The CDR3 has 14 residues. The CDR3: CANSPGRGGSPLHF. The CDR3 bases are TGTGCCAACAGCCCCGGTCGGGGGGGTTCACCCCTCCACTTT.

The chain is built from TRBV7-2 and TRBJ1-1; D may be TRBD1 (6 bases). The germline V gene has CDR1 SGHTA and CDR2 FQGNSA. The CDR3 runs 15 residues. With 5 bases removed from V and 1 base from J, the gap between germline ends came to 14 bases. The CDR3 loop is CASSPDGDKNTEAFF. The CDR3 DNA sequence: TGTGCCAGCAGCCCGGACGGGGACAAGAACACTGAAGCTTTCTTT. The full variable domain, its missing parts supplied by reference TRBV7-2 and TRBJ1-1, is GAGVSQSPSNKVTEKGKDVELRCDPISGHTALYWYRQSLGQGLEFLIYFQGNSAPDKSGLPSDRFSAERTGGSVSTLTIQRTQQEDSAVYLCASSPDGDKNTEAFFGQGTRLTVV.

This rearrangement joins TRBV19 to TRBJ1-1, with D possibly matching TRBD1 (5 bases). Trimming shortened V by 5 bases and J by 0 bases, and 13 bases separated the two germline ends. The CDR3 contains 15 residues. CDR1 LNHDA and CDR2 SQIVND come from the germline V gene (reference sequence). The CDR3: CASSGARRMNTEAFF. DNA of the CDR3: TGTGCCAGTAGTGGGGCCCGGAGAATGAACACTGAAGCTTTCTTT.

The J gene is TRBJ2-4, the V gene TRBV5-6, with 7 bases fitting TRBD1. This CDR3 comprises 13 residues. CDR1 and CDR2 (germline): SGHDT, YYEEEE. With 7 bases clipped from V and 8 bases from J, the junction kept 9 bases outside the gene matches. CDR3 in amino acids: CASQPQGFDIQYF. The CDR3 bases are TGTGCCAGCCAACCACAGGGGTTTGACATTCAGTACTTC.

The chain joins TRBV30 to TRBJ2-7; TRBD1 agrees at 9 bases. Trimming took 1 base from V and 4 from J; bases not matched to a gene: 5. The CDR3 extends over 14 amino acids. Germline V lookup: CDR1 GTSNPN, CDR2 SVGIG (reference sequence). CDR3 loop: CAWSGTGARYEQYF. CDR3 DNA sequence: TGTGCCTGGAGTGGGACAGGGGCGAGGTACGAGCAGTACTTC. Looking up the rest from reference TRBV30 and TRBJ2-7 gives the full variable domain: SQTIHQWPATLVQPVGSPLSLECTVEGTSNPNLYWYRQAAGRGLQLLFYSVGIGQISSEVPQNLSASRPQDRQFILSSKKLLLSDSGFYLCAWSGTGARYEQYFGPGTRLTVT.

The chain employs TRBV7-8 and TRBJ1-2; D may be TRBD1 (5 bases). The CDR3 spans 15 residues. Trimming removed 1 base from V and 1 base from J, with 10 bases in between. Per the germline V gene, CDR1 is SGHVS and CDR2 is FQNEAQ. The CDR3 region is CASSLVAGNNYGYTF. For the CDR3, the DNA is TGTGCCAGCAGCTTAGTTGCAGGGAATAACTATGGCTACACCTTC.

The genes are TRBV3-1 (or the pseudogene TRBV3-2) and TRBJ2-3; tentatively, D is TRBD2 (6 bases). CDR1 LGHDT and CDR2 YNNKEL come from the germline V gene (reference sequence). Trimming pared 1 base from V and 4 bases from J, leaving 12 bases between. The CDR3 has 15 residues. This CDR3 is CASSQVGGMADTQYF. The CDR3 nucleotides are TGTGCCAGCAGCCAAGTCGGCGGGATGGCAGATACGCAGTATTTT.